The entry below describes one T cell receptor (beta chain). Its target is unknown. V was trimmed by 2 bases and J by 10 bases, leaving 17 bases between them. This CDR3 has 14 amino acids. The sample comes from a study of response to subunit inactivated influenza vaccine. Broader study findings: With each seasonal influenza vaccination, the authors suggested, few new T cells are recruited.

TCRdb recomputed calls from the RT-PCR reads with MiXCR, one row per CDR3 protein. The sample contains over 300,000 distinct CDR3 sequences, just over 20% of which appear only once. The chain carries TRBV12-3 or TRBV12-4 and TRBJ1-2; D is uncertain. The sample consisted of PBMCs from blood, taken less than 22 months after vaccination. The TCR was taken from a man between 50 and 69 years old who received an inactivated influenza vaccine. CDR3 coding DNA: TGTGCCAGCAGTTTAAGTCTCGGTCGGGCTGACTACACCTTC. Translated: CASSLSLGRADYTF.